This TCR beta chain emerged from a study of blood T cell repertoires in COVID-19. Study summary: Sites across the United States, Italy and Spain contributed samples from acute and convalescent COVID-19. Sample material is recorded as cDNA or gDNA derived from T cells, B-cell-depleted T cells, or PBMCs.

This clone came up a few times. Germline loops: CDR1 SEHNR, CDR2 FQNEAQ (reference sequence). Unmatched junction bases numbered 1, after V lost 5 bases and J lost 6 bases. CDR3 length equals 11 residues. Seattle patients were enrolled while actively infected and followed longitudinally. TCRdb keeps only in-frame clones here, not all; method: immunoSEQ multiplex PCR. The sample lists 180,000 or so clones; roughly 76% were seen once. The chain recombines TRBV7-9 with TRBJ2-7; 7 positions agree with TRBD2. The TCR sequence derives from a woman aged 40 to 50 with COVID-19, enrolled during active disease. Source material: peripheral blood. CDR3 sequence reads: CASSPGGEQYF. The CDR3 DNA reads TGTGCCAGCAGCCCGGGGGGCGAGCAGTACTTC.